The 30 T cell receptor beta chains listed next were all sequenced from one sample in a study of blood T cell repertoires in COVID-19. This table comes from immunoSEQ multiplex PCR, and its TCRdb copy is limited to in-frame clones, with some not included. The data contain 200,000 to 250,000 clones, around 81% of them singletons. Material: peripheral blood. The receptor set was obtained from a man aged 25 to 40 who had recovered from COVID-19.

V gene TRBV27 combines with J gene TRBJ2-7, with D possibly being TRBD1 (6 bases). From germline, CDR1 is MNHEY and CDR2 SMNVEV (reference sequence). The CDR3 spans 15 residues. Between the trimmed V and J ends, which lost 8 bases and 0 bases, there was a span of 17 bases. The CDR3 sequence is CASSRGTRSSYEQYF. CDR3 nucleotides: TGTGCCAGCTCGCGAGGGACAAGAAGCTCCTACGAGCAGTACTTC.

The chain is built from TRBV18 and TRBJ1-1; TRBD1 aligns across 8 bases. Germline CDR1 KGHSH, CDR2 LQKENI. The CDR3 is 15 amino acids. The trim removed 2 bases at V and 1 base at J, leaving 3 bases unmatched. The CDR3 DNA sequence: TGTGCCAGCTCACCAAAGACAGGGGAGAACACTGAAGCTTTCTTT. It is translated as CASSPKTGENTEAFF.

This chain joins TRBV2 and TRBJ1-4; 7 nucleotides agree with TRBD1. V was clipped by 8 bases and J by 7 bases; unmatched bases: 10. From germline, CDR1 is SNHLY and CDR2 FYNNEI. There are 14 residues in the CDR3. CDR3 DNA sequence: TGTGCCAGCGGACTTACAGGGGCGGGTGAAAAACTGTTTTTT. Translated, it gives CASGLTGAGEKLFF.

V usage is TRBV11-1 and J usage is TRBJ2-7, with a possible D match to TRBD2 (5 bases). The CDR3 spans 13 residues. V was trimmed by 5 bases and J by 7 bases, leaving 15 bases between them. CDR1 is SGHAT and CDR2 is FQDESV in the germline V gene (reference sequence). DNA of the CDR3: TGTGCCAGCAGCGACGGGGTGGTAGGAGAGCAGTACGTC. This gives the protein CASSDGVVGEQYV.

This chain links TRBV10-2 with TRBJ1-6; possible D gene TRBD1, 5 bases. V was clipped by 7 bases and J by 8 bases, with 9 bases between them. The length of the CDR3 is 12 residues. The germline V gene has CDR1 WSHSY and CDR2 SAAADI. Here the CDR3 reads CASTAGDSPLHF. The CDR3 nucleotides read TGCGCCAGCACCGCGGGGGATTCACCCCTCCACTTT.

The chain couples TRBV10-1 to TRBJ2-2; D perhaps matches TRBD1 (6 bases). Germline lookup yields CDR1 WNHNN and CDR2 SYGVQD (reference sequence). The V gene lost 5 bases and the J gene lost 4 bases, with 20 bases spanning the gap. The CDR3 length is 17 residues. CDR3 region: CASSSEYQGRGTGELFF. The DNA of the CDR3 is TGCGCCAGCAGTTCCGAATACCAGGGGAGAGGCACCGGGGAGCTGTTTTTT.

This clone came up a few times. V gene TRBV3-1 (or the pseudogene TRBV3-2) combines with J gene TRBJ1-1; D is unresolved. Per germline, CDR1 LGHDT and CDR2 YNNKEL (reference sequence). V shed 1 base and J shed 0 bases, with 6 bases lying between them. The CDR3 is made up of 14 amino acids. The CDR3 nucleotides are TGTGCCAGCAGCCAAGGAGGGTTGAACACTGAAGCTTTCTTT. Translated, it gives CASSQGGLNTEAFF.

V is TRBV5-1 and J is TRBJ1-1; D is unresolved. The V end was cut by 5 bases, the J end by 4 bases, with 15 bases between. The CDR3 runs 14 residues. Germline CDR1 reads SGHRS; CDR2 reads YFSETQ. The CDR3 protein is CASRLGIQSTEAFF. In nucleotides, the CDR3 is TGCGCCAGCAGACTCGGGATTCAGAGCACTGAAGCTTTCTTT.

This rearrangement joins TRBV6-5 to TRBJ2-3; D possibly corresponds to TRBD2 (5 bases). V shed 6 bases and J shed 14 bases, with 15 bases lying between them. The CDR3 has 11 amino acids. CDR1 is MNHEY, CDR2 SVGAGI, per germline. This CDR3 reads CASRAGMKSYF. The CDR3 nucleotides read TGTGCCAGCAGAGCCGGGATGAAGTCGTATTTT.

The V call is TRBV6-5, the J call TRBJ2-1, with D perhaps matching TRBD2 (6 bases). There are 14 residues in the CDR3. Germline V lookup: CDR1 MNHEY, CDR2 SVGAGI. The germline V and J ends were trimmed by 2 bases and 3 bases, with 8 bases remaining between them. CDR3 residues: CASSYGTYYNEQFF. DNA of the CDR3: TGTGCCAGCAGTTACGGGACTTACTACAATGAGCAGTTCTTC.

The J gene is TRBJ2-3, the V gene TRBV27; 13 positions agree with TRBD2. This CDR3 spans 15 amino acids. CDR1 and CDR2 from the germline V gene are MNHEY and SMNVEV (reference sequence). The junction had 7 bases not matched to a gene; V was cut back by 5 bases and J by 8 bases. This CDR3 reads CASSARTSGGGTQYF. The DNA of the CDR3 is TGTGCCAGCAGTGCTCGGACTAGCGGGGGAGGTACGCAGTATTTT.

V usage is TRBV27 and J usage is TRBJ2-4, with 9 bases identical to TRBD1. The CDR3 sequence is 15 residues long. Germline-derived CDR1 and CDR2 are MNHEY and SMNVEV (reference sequence). The ends lost 2 bases at V and 9 bases at J; junction bases unmatched: 8. CDR3 sequence reads: CASSLLDGQGSIQYF. The CDR3 DNA follows: TGTGCCAGCAGTTTACTTGATGGACAGGGGAGCATTCAGTACTTC.

The chain uses TRBV7-8 and TRBJ1-3; 8 positions match TRBD1. The CDR3 sequence is 14 residues long. The V gene's germline CDR1 is SGHVS and CDR2 FQNEAQ. J was trimmed by 4 bases and V by 5 bases; bases with no gene match: 4. The CDR3, as DNA: TGTGCCAGCAGCGAGGACAGGGCCGGAAACACCATATATTTT. Amino acid sequence: CASSEDRAGNTIYF.

The chain couples TRBV11-2 to TRBJ2-5; 14 bases match TRBD2. The V and J ends lost 5 bases and 5 bases, in that order; junction bases with no gene match: 10. Germline lookup yields CDR1 SGHAT and CDR2 FQNNGV. There are 17 residues in the CDR3. Here the CDR3 reads CASSRGTSGGRRETQYF. The CDR3 DNA reads as TGTGCCAGCAGCAGAGGGACTAGCGGGGGCCGGAGGGAGACCCAGTACTTC.

The CDR3 DNA sequence: TGTGCCAGCAGCTTACTAGTGTTGCGGGGGGAAGAGACCCAGTACTTC. Its translation: CASSLLVLRGEETQYF. The V and J genes are TRBV7-6 and TRBJ2-5, with 8 bases matching TRBD2. The CDR3 is made up of 16 amino acids. In germline, CDR1 is SGHVS, CDR2 FNYEAQ. V dropped 2 bases and J dropped 3; count of bases not matched to a gene: 8.

V and J are TRBV7-2 and TRBJ2-7, with D hard to call. This CDR3 has 13 amino acids. Trimming took off 5 bases at V and 7 bases at J, with 15 bases between the two ends. The V gene's germline CDR1 is SGHTA and CDR2 FQGNSA. The CDR3 here is CASSPDAVGEQYF. The CDR3 DNA reads as TGTGCCAGCAGCCCCGATGCGGTCGGAGAGCAGTACTTC.

This sequence joins TRBV4-2 and TRBJ2-3, with 13 bases that match TRBD2. V shed 1 base, J shed 8 bases, and the junction held 6 bases outside the gene matches. Germline loops: CDR1 LGHNA, CDR2 YNFKEQ. The CDR3 consists of 16 residues. The CDR3 is CASSQGLAGGRGTQYF. The CDR3, as DNA: TGTGCCAGCAGCCAAGGACTAGCGGGGGGTCGGGGTACGCAGTATTTT.

V is TRBV10-3 and J is TRBJ1-5, with D possibly being TRBD1 (6 bases). Per the germline V gene, CDR1 is ENHRY and CDR2 is SYGVKD. This CDR3 spans 13 amino acids. Trimming shortened V by 6 bases and J by 4 bases, and 10 bases separated the two germline ends. The DNA for the CDR3 is TGTGCCATCAGCGACCAGGGGAATCAGCCCCAGCATTTT. Amino acid sequence: CAISDQGNQPQHF.

This clone was counted only a few times. V gene TRBV7-9 combines with J gene TRBJ1-1; TRBD1 matches 7 bases. Per the germline V gene, CDR1 is SEHNR and CDR2 is FQNEAQ (reference sequence). Trimming took 2 bases from V and 1 from J; bases not matched to a gene: 1. The CDR3 totals 14 residues. CDR3 DNA: TGTGCCAGCAGCTTAAGGGACAGGAACACTGAAGCTTTCTTT. Protein: CASSLRDRNTEAFF.

This rearrangement joins TRBV7-6 to TRBJ1-6; the D is unclear. The V end lost 3 bases, the J end lost 6 bases, and 12 bases lay between the germline ends. The germline gives CDR1 SGHVS, CDR2 FNYEAQ. The CDR3 has 15 amino acids. CDR3 residues: CASSLEVLGNSPLHF. For the CDR3, the DNA is TGTGCCAGCAGCTTGGAGGTGCTCGGTAATTCACCCCTCCACTTT.

The chain has TRBV11-2 and TRBJ1-1; perhaps TRBD1 as D (6 bases). V lost 4 bases and J 11 bases, leaving 23 bases between the germline ends. The CDR3 has 15 residues. Per the germline V gene, CDR1 is SGHAT and CDR2 is FQNNGV. Here the CDR3 DNA reads TGTGCCAGCAGCTCAGGTGGGGGCGAGGTTCGTCGGGCTTTCTTT. Translated: CASSSGGGEVRRAFF.

The genes are TRBV29-1 and TRBJ2-1; 9 bases are a match to TRBD1. The CDR3 sequence is 11 residues long. V was pared by 6 bases and J by 9 bases, with 3 bases of the junction left unmatched. Germline lookup yields CDR1 SQVTM and CDR2 ANQGSEA. CDR3 residues: CSVNRGPEQFF. DNA for the CDR3: TGCAGCGTCAACAGGGGGCCTGAGCAGTTCTTC.

The chain couples TRBV10-3 to TRBJ2-3, with 13 bases fitting TRBD2. Germline V gene lookup returns CDR1 ENHRY and CDR2 SYGVKD. The ends lost 1 base at V and 4 bases at J; junction bases unmatched: 5. The CDR3 runs 17 residues. The CDR3 bases are TGTGCCATCAGTGAGTGGGTCGGGACTAGCGGGGCAGATACGCAGTATTTT. The encoded protein is CAISEWVGTSGADTQYF.

This clone was seen a few times. The chain is built from TRBV2 and TRBJ2-7; D not certain. The length of the CDR3 is 12 residues. The germline V gene encodes CDR1 SNHLY and CDR2 FYNNEI. The germline V and J ends were trimmed by 6 bases and 3 bases, with 9 bases remaining between them. The CDR3 reads CASSLQSYEQYV. CDR3 sequence (DNA): TGTGCCAGCAGCCTACAGAGCTACGAGCAGTACGTC.

The rearrangement uses TRBV28 and TRBJ1-5, with a possible D match to TRBD1 (5 bases). CDR3 length: 15 residues. Germline V gene lookup returns CDR1 MDHEN and CDR2 SYDVKM. The germline V and J ends were trimmed by 6 bases and 0 bases, with 12 bases remaining between them. CDR3 region: CASRAGFYSNQPQHF. The CDR3 DNA sequence: TGTGCCAGCAGGGCAGGGTTCTATAGCAATCAGCCCCAGCATTTT.

V gene TRBV12-3 or TRBV12-4 combines with J gene TRBJ1-1, with D uncertain. The CDR3 runs 13 residues. V lost 3 bases and J lost 4, with 9 bases in between. The CDR3 DNA reads as TGTGCCAGCAGTTTGGAGGATTTCACTGAAGCTTTCTTT. It codes for CASSLEDFTEAFF.

This clone occurred once. The gene calls are TRBV18 and TRBJ1-5; a possible D gene is TRBD1 (5 bases). V dropped 4 bases and J dropped 6 bases, with 10 bases sitting between them. CDR3 length equals 13 residues. The germline V gene encodes CDR1 KGHSH and CDR2 LQKENI. This CDR3 reads CASSQGLRQPQHF. In DNA, the CDR3 is TGTGCCAGCTCACAGGGGTTACGTCAGCCCCAGCATTTT.

This clone was found once. V is TRBV9 and J is TRBJ2-3; D might be TRBD1 (5 bases). The CDR3 spans 15 residues. Germline loops: CDR1 SGDLS, CDR2 YYNGEE. The V end was cut by 4 bases, the J end by 0 bases, with 12 bases between. In DNA, the CDR3 is TGTGCCAGCAGCCAACGGACAACTAGCACAGATACGCAGTATTTT. Translation gives CASSQRTTSTDTQYF.

The chain links TRBV11-2 to TRBJ2-7; D is unresolved. The germline CDR1 and CDR2 sequences are SGHAT and FQNNGV. The CDR3 has 13 residues. The V and J ends lost 5 bases and 5 bases respectively, with 13 bases between them. As DNA, the CDR3 is TGTGCCAGCAGCCTACGACTTGGTAACGAGCAGTACGTC. Translating gives CASSLRLGNEQYV.

V gene TRBV15 combines with J gene TRBJ2-3; TRBD1 aligns across 7 bases. The CDR3 consists of 15 residues. Looked up from germline, CDR1 is LNHNV and CDR2 is YYDKDF (reference sequence). J lost 3 bases, V lost 1 base, and 4 bases had no gene match. The CDR3 DNA reads as TGTGCCACCAGCAGAGGACAGGGCCAGACAGATACGCAGTATTTT. Translation: CATSRGQGQTDTQYF.